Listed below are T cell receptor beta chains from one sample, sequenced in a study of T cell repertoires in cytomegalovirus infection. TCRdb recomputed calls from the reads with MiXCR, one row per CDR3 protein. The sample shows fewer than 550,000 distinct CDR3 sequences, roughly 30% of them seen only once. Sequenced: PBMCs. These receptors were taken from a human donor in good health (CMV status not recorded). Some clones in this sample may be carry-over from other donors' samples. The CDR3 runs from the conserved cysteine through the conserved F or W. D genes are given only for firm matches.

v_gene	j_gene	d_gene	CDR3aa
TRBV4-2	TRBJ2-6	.	CASSQGSETGANVLTF
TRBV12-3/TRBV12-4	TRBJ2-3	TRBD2	CASRPGLAGDNTDTQYF
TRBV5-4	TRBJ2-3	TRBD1	CASSLGTGGRTDTQYF
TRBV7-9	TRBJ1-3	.	CASSLPTGALATIYF
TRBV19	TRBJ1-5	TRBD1	CASSIGGGQYSNQPQHF
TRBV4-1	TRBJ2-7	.	CASSQDPAWGEEEQYF
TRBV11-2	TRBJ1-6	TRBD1	CASSFGTGERSPLHF
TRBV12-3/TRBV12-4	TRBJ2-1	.	CASSHTPSYNEQFF
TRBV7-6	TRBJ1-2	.	CASSFSSARNYGYTF
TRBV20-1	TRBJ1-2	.	CSARDSPLYGYTF
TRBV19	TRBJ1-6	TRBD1	CASSISGQGHSPLHF
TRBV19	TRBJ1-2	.	CASSTLQDNYGYTF
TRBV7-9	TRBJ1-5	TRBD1	CASSPYQVRGVQPQHF
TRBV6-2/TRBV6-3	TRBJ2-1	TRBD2	CASRGLAGVYNEQFF
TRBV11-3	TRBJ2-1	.	CASSLGTSRDEQFF
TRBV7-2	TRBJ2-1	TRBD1	CASSLVDRGGEQFF
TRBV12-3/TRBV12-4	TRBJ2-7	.	CASSTSREQYF
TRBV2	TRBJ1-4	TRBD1	CASSEVGQGELFF
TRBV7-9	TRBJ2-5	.	CASSLSPETHYF
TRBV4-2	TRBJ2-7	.	CASSQEGQPYSYEQYF
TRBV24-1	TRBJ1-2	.	CATSAPPGTARNYGYTF
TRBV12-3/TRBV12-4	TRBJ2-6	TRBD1	CASSPRQGSSGANVLTF
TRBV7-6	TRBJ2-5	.	CASSLPGEETQYF
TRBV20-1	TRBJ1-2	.	CSARDPGNYGYTF
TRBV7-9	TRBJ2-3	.	CASSLSGNADTQYF
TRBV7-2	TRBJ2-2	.	CASSLEVGELCF
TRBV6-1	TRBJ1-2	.	CASSKRDGGYTF
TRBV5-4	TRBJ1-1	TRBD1	CASSSQGGGTEAFF
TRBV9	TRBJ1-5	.	CASSKDGSNQPQHF
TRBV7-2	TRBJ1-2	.	CASSASSSWTF
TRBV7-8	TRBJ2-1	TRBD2	CASSLVTIAGGAGFYNEQFF
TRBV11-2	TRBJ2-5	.	CARSSLGQETQYF
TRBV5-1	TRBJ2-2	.	CASSVNPGTVNTGELFF
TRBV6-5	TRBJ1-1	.	CASSYARTVNTEAFF
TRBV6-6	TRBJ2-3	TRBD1	CASTLSRDSPTDTQYF
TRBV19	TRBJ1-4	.	CASTLRRATTNEKLFF
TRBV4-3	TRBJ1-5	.	CASSQDLSSNQPQHF
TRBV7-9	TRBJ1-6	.	CASSPGPGKGKWSLHF